Included here is one TCR beta chain sequence, with context. The sample is drawn from a study of blood T cell repertoires in COVID-19. There are 15 residues in the CDR3. Trimming cost V 6 bases and J 5 bases; bases outside gene matches: 11. Per the germline V gene, CDR1 is MDHEN and CDR2 is SYDVKM. Some clones are missing from TCRdb's copy, which holds only in-frame ones; the method was immunoSEQ multiplex PCR. The data show 310,000 or so clones, with around nine tenths seen just once and about 11% held by the top ten. The material sequenced was peripheral blood. The sequence derives from a woman aged 30 to 39 with COVID-19, enrolled during active disease. The rearrangement uses TRBV28 and TRBJ1-1; TRBD1 aligns across 8 bases. In DNA, the CDR3 is TGTGCCAGCAGCCTCTCGGACAGGGAGGGGACTGAAGCTTTCTTT. Protein product: CASSLSDREGTEAFF.